This T cell receptor (beta chain) came from a study of cytomegalovirus exposure and HLA in healthy donors. Trimming took 6 bases from V and 2 from J, leaving 20 bases between them. This CDR3 has 16 amino acids. CDR1 is MNHNY and CDR2 is SVGAGI in the germline V gene (reference sequence). Concerning this clone itself: The antigen remains undetermined.

Primers: 60 Vbeta forward and 13 Jbeta reverse. Data came from immunoSEQ multiplex PCR; TCRdb stores just in-frame clones and leaves some out. The profile shows some 150,000 clones, roughly 82% of them singletons. Overall study findings and caveats: An analysis was carried out at a later point. It showed that HLA-associated TCR beta chains were more clonally expanded than equally common non-associated chains. The study recorded around 160 TCR beta chains that were cytomegalovirus-associated. Presence/absence analyses assumed roughly uniform sequencing depth across donors.

Sequencing used PBMCs. The chain recombines TRBV6-6 with TRBJ2-7, with D possibly being TRBD2 (6 bases). The sequence was obtained from a man in his fifties in good health and CMV-seropositive. For the CDR3, the DNA is TGTGCCAGCAGCCAGAGGGCGGGAATAGGACCCTACGAGCAGTACTTC. This encodes CASSQRAGIGPYEQYF.